These 3 T cell receptor beta chains came from one sample sequenced in a study of blood T cells in healthy people across ages. A second PCR of 7 to 11 cycles used a sample-barcoded 5' primer and a J-beta primer mix. TCRdb itself ran the 5' RACE reads through MiXCR, one entry per CDR3 protein. The sample yields more than 1 million distinct CDR3 sequences, 40% to 50% seen once. Sequenced material: blood. The receptors stem from a woman aged 55-70 years in good health.

Comment on this clonotype: One base away lies a much larger clone, so this may be a sequencing read error. This chain uses TRBV28 with TRBJ2-1, with D unclear. The germline V gene has CDR1 MDHEN and CDR2 SYDVKM. The CDR3 has 14 amino acids. The V and J ends lost 5 bases and 10 bases respectively, with 18 bases between them. CDR3 sequence (DNA): TGTGCCAGCAGTGTGGCCCAGCCCCCCTACGAGCAGTTCTTC. Translating gives CASSVAQPPYEQFF.

This clonotype has ten or more counts. This chain links TRBV29-1 with TRBJ2-7; D tentatively reads TRBD1 or TRBD2 (6 bases each). The germline V and J ends were trimmed by 4 bases and 6 bases, with 16 bases remaining between them. The CDR3 covers 13 residues. Germline V gives CDR1 SQVTM, CDR2 ANQGSEA. The CDR3 region has the DNA TGCAGCGTTGTCACCGGGGGCAATTCCGAGCAGTACTTC. This translates into CSVVTGGNSEQYF.

The rearrangement joins TRBV7-9 to TRBJ2-3, with D perhaps matching TRBD1 (6 bases). Germline V gene sequence: CDR1 SEHNR, CDR2 FQNEAQ (reference sequence). Trimming left V 2 bases short and J 4 bases short, with 22 bases between. The CDR3 spans 18 residues. In DNA form, the CDR3 reads TGTGCCAGCAGCTTAAAGGGGTCAGTACAGGGATCGGCAGATACGCAGTATTTT. Translation gives CASSLKGSVQGSADTQYF.